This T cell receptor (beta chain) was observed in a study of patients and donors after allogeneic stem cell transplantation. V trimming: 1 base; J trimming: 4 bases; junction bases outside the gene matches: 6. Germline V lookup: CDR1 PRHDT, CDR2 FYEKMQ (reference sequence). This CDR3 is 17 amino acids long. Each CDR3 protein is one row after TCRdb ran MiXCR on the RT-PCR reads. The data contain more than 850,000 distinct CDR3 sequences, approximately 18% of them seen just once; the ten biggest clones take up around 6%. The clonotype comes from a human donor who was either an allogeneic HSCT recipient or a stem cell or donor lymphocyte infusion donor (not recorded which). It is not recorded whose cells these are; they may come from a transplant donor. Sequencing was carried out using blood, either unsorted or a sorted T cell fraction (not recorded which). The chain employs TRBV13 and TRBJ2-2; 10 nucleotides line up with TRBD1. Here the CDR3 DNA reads TGTGCCAGCAGCTTAGCCTGGACAGGGGGGTCCACCGGGGAGCTGTTTTTT. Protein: CASSLAWTGGSTGELFF.